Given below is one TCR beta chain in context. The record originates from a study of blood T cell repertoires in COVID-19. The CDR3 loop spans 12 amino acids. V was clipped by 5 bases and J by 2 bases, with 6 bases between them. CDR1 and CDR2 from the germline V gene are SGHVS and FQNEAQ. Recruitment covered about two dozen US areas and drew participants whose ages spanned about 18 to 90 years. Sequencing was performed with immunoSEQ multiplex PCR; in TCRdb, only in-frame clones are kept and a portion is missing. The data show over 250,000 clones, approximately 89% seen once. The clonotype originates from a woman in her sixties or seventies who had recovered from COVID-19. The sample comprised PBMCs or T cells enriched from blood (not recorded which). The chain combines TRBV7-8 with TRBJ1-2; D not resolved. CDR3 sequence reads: CASSPYNYGYTF. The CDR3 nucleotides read TGTGCCAGCAGCCCCTACAACTATGGCTACACCTTC.